Each of the 21 T cell receptor beta chains below was sequenced from the same sample in a study of blood T cells in healthy people across ages. It was with a sample-barcoded 5' primer and a J-beta primer mix that a second PCR of roughly 7 to 12 cycles was run. TCRdb analysed the 5' RACE reads with MiXCR anew, one entry per CDR3 protein. The repertoire holds approximately 700,000 distinct CDR3 sequences, about 30% seen once, with roughly 15% in the top ten. Sequenced input: blood. The origin of the receptors is a woman older than 75 in good health.

Comments on this clonotype: A read error is possible here, since a much larger clone lies one base away. Without the conserved terminal phenylalanine or tryptophan, this CDR3 likely stems from a read error. This chain uses TRBV6-6 with TRBJ1-5, with 8 nucleotides matching TRBD1. J was trimmed by 2 bases and V by 2 bases; bases with no gene match: 2. CDR3 length: 15 residues. Germline-derived CDR1 and CDR2 are MNHNY and SVGAGI (reference sequence). The CDR3 here is CASSYGQGGNQPQHV. The CDR3 DNA reads as TGTGCCAGCAGTTACGGACAGGGAGGCAATCAGCCCCAGCATGTT.

This clonotype was seen only a few times. The V and J genes are TRBV3-1 and TRBJ1-5, with D maybe TRBD1 (5 bases). V was shortened by 4 bases and J by 4 bases, with 14 bases between the two germline ends. Germline V lookup: CDR1 LGHDT, CDR2 YNNKEL (reference sequence). This CDR3 is built from 15 residues. DNA of the CDR3: TGTGCCAGCAGCCGATCCTTACAGGCTAATCAGCCCCAGCATTTT. Protein sequence: CASSRSLQANQPQHF.

The V gene is TRBV9, the J gene TRBJ1-6; D call uncertain. There are 15 residues in the CDR3. V was clipped by 0 bases and J by 6 bases, with 10 bases between them. In germline, CDR1 is SGDLS, CDR2 YYNGEE. CDR3 residues: CASSVDGGLNSPLHF. CDR3 nucleotides: TGTGCCAGCAGCGTAGACGGAGGCCTTAATTCACCCCTCCACTTT.

The chain carries TRBV19 and TRBJ1-5, with D unresolved. The CDR3 spans 15 residues. V lost 7 bases and J lost 3, with 16 bases in between. The V gene's germline CDR1 is LNHDA and CDR2 SQIVND (reference sequence). The CDR3 region has the DNA TGTGCCAGTAATCCGGACGGAAAATTCAATCAGCCCCAGCATTTT. Amino acid sequence: CASNPDGKFNQPQHF.

This clonotype was observed many times. The J gene is TRBJ1-6, the V gene TRBV6-6; D unresolved. Trimming pared 7 bases from V and 0 bases from J, leaving 13 bases between. The germline V gene has CDR1 MNHNY and CDR2 SVGAGI (reference sequence). The CDR3 is 16 residues long. The CDR3 loop is CASTRRTGSYNSPLHF. CDR3 bases: TGTGCCAGCACCCGTCGGACGGGCTCCTATAATTCACCCCTCCACTTT.

The rearrangement joins TRBV7-9 to TRBJ2-3, with TRBD1 matching 9 bases. The CDR3 runs to 16 residues. With 4 bases clipped from V and 0 bases from J, the junction kept 5 bases outside the gene matches. From germline, CDR1 is SEHNR and CDR2 FQNEAQ (reference sequence). The CDR3 bases are TGTGCCAGCAGCTCACCCGACAGGGGGAGCACAGATACGCAGTATTTT. It translates to CASSSPDRGSTDTQYF.

This chain uses TRBV7-6 with TRBJ2-1; the match to TRBD1 covers 7 bases. Germline V CDR1 and CDR2: SGHVS, FNYEAQ. The J segment lost 6 bases and the V segment lost 5 bases, leaving 10 bases of the junction unmatched. The CDR3 loop spans 15 amino acids. Here the CDR3 DNA reads TGTGCCAGCAGCCGGACAGGCAGGGTGTCCAATGAGCAGTTCTTC. This translates into CASSRTGRVSNEQFF.

This clonotype was recorded at least ten times. CDR3 loop: CSARDPGESYGYTF. CDR3 nucleotide sequence: TGCAGTGCTAGAGATCCGGGGGAAAGCTATGGCTACACCTTC. The chain is built from TRBV20-1 and TRBJ1-2, with D perhaps TRBD1 (5 bases). CDR1 and CDR2 (germline): DFQATT, SNEGSKA (reference sequence). Trimming stripped 0 bases from V and 4 bases from J, with 12 bases between. This CDR3 has 14 amino acids.

This clonotype was recorded many times. V usage is TRBV20-1 and J usage is TRBJ2-5; D not certain. Germline V gene data show CDR1 as DFQATT and CDR2 as SNEGSKA (reference sequence). The CDR3 covers 12 residues. With 4 bases removed from V and 5 bases from J, the gap between germline ends came to 11 bases. CDR3 region: CSATSQGETQYF. The CDR3 nucleotides read TGCAGTGCTACTTCCCAAGGGGAGACCCAGTACTTC.

This clonotype showed up many times. The chain links TRBV20-1 to TRBJ2-5, with 9 bases matching TRBD1. Germline loops: CDR1 DFQATT, CDR2 SNEGSKA (reference sequence). This CDR3 has 13 residues. Trimming removed 3 bases from V and 4 bases from J; junction bases left unmatched: 3. This chain's CDR3 is CSASQGQGETQYF. As DNA, the CDR3 is TGCAGTGCTAGTCAGGGACAGGGAGAGACCCAGTACTTC.

The V gene is TRBV6-1, the J gene TRBJ2-3; D possibly uses TRBD1 or TRBD2 (6 bases each). The CDR3 is made up of 16 amino acids. CDR1 is MNHNS and CDR2 is SASEGT in the germline V gene. V dropped 2 bases and J dropped 0 bases, with 12 bases sitting between them. CDR3 in amino acids: CASSERQGTSTDTQYF. CDR3 coding DNA: TGTGCCAGCAGTGAACGGCAGGGGACTAGCACAGATACGCAGTATTTT.

This clonotype appeared many times. The chain combines TRBV12-3 or TRBV12-4 with TRBJ2-7; 11 bases are a match to TRBD2. This CDR3 is built from 14 residues. Trimming at V came to 6 bases and at J to 4 bases, leaving 5 bases not matched to a gene. The CDR3 here is CASRWGTSGYEQYF. The CDR3 coding sequence is TGTGCCAGCAGATGGGGGACTAGCGGATACGAGCAGTACTTC.

This clonotype was seen ten or more times. J is TRBJ1-6 and V is TRBV7-9; TRBD1 might be the D (5 bases). CDR3 length: 14 residues. V lost 5 bases, J lost 3 bases, and 8 bases lay in between. Germline lookup yields CDR1 SEHNR and CDR2 FQNEAQ (reference sequence). The CDR3, as DNA: TGTGCCAGCAGCGCTGACAGCTATAATTCACCCCTCCACTTT. Translating it yields CASSADSYNSPLHF.

This clonotype was picked up a small number of times. The chain joins TRBV10-3 to TRBJ2-7; no reliable D call. V was clipped by 6 bases and J by 6 bases, with 9 bases between them. Per germline, CDR1 ENHRY and CDR2 SYGVKD. The CDR3 runs to 11 residues. Here the CDR3 reads CAIRTASEQYF. The CDR3 coding sequence is TGTGCCATCAGAACAGCTAGCGAGCAGTACTTC.

The chain is built from TRBV7-2 and TRBJ2-5; perhaps TRBD1 as D (5 bases). The J call may be in error: the DNA end matches TRBJ2-7 better. The CDR3 is 15 residues long. Per germline, CDR1 SGHTA and CDR2 FQGNSA. The CDR3 loop reads CASSLAGQGNNEQYF. The CDR3, as DNA: TGTGCCAGCAGCTTAGCGGGCCAGGGTAACAACGAGCAGTACTTC.

V is TRBV20-1 and J is TRBJ1-1; TRBD1 matches at 9 bases. The length of the CDR3 is 15 residues. CDR1 DFQATT and CDR2 SNEGSKA come from the germline V gene (reference sequence). V trimming: 1 base; J trimming: 6 bases; junction bases outside the gene matches: 9. The CDR3 bases are TGCAGTGCTAGAGTGGGGACAGGGTCATCGGCTGAAGCTTTCTTT. Its protein is CSARVGTGSSAEAFF.

In this sample, this clonotype turned up a few times. With a much larger clone just one base away, this may be a read error. The V and J genes are TRBV5-1 and TRBJ1-2, with a weak D call TRBD1 (5 bases). Trimming shortened V by 3 bases and J by 4 bases, and 13 bases separated the two germline ends. This CDR3 is built from 14 residues. From germline, CDR1 is SGHRS and CDR2 YFSETQ. The CDR3 DNA sequence: TGCGCCAGCAGCTGCGGGGGAGAGGGCTATGGCTACACCTTC. This codes for CASSCGGEGYGYTF.

CDR3 amino acids: CASSYSGGSTDTQYF. The CDR3 nucleotides are TGTGCCAGCAGTTACTCAGGCGGGAGCACAGATACGCAGTATTTT. This chain joins TRBV6-6 and TRBJ2-3; D is perhaps TRBD2 (5 bases). The germline CDR1 and CDR2 sequences are MNHNY and SVGAGI (reference sequence). The CDR3 loop spans 15 amino acids. The germline V and J ends were trimmed by 0 bases and 0 bases, with 7 bases remaining between them.

This clonotype was detected only a few times. The genes are TRBV7-9 and TRBJ2-3; 12 bases fit TRBD1. Germline CDR1 is SEHNR and CDR2 is FQNEAQ (reference sequence). J gave up 4 bases and V 5 bases, and 10 bases lay outside the gene matches. The CDR3 runs 17 residues. This CDR3 reads CASSPPGQGAFADTQYF. DNA for the CDR3: TGTGCCAGCAGCCCCCCGGGACAGGGGGCTTTTGCAGATACGCAGTATTTT. Using reference TRBV7-9 and TRBJ2-3 for the parts outside the CDR3, the full variable domain is DTGVSQNPRHKITKRGQNVTFRCDPISEHNRLYWYRQTLGQGPEFLTYFQNEAQLEKSRLLSDRFSAERPKGSFSTLEIQRTEQGDSAMYLCASSPPGQGAFADTQYFGPGTRLTVL.

Concerning this clonotype: It may be a read error: a sequence one base away is much more abundant. The CDR3, as DNA: TGTGCCAGCAGCCCACAGCGGGGGACCTCCTACAATGAGCAGTACTTC. This encodes CASSPQRGTSYNEQYF. The chain is built from TRBV7-6 and TRBJ2-1; 8 bases line up with TRBD2. Near its end, the DNA agrees better with TRBJ2-7, so the J call may be wrong. This CDR3 is 16 amino acids long. Germline V lookup: CDR1 SGHVS, CDR2 FNYEAQ.

The table lists this clonotype with many counts. The CDR3 loop is CASSPGWDRVLETQYF. The CDR3 DNA follows: TGTGCCAGCAGCCCCGGCTGGGACAGGGTATTGGAGACCCAGTACTTC. The chain couples TRBV9 to TRBJ2-5, with 9 bases identical to TRBD1. Per the germline V gene, CDR1 is SGDLS and CDR2 is YYNGEE. With 4 bases clipped from V and 5 bases from J, the junction kept 12 bases outside the gene matches. This CDR3 is built from 16 residues.